This T cell receptor (beta chain) is from a study of shared clonotypes between healthy human individuals (dated by TCRdb to the early 2020s). The study in broad terms: The cohort comprised two women and a few men aged 18 to 49 years. Per donor, leukapheresis produced somewhere between about 0.85 and 10 billion PBMCs. Per donor, three plates each were used for CD4 naive and CD4 memory, two for CD8 naive, and one for CD8 memory. To estimate repertoire size and how much clonotype sharing occurs between individuals, the study deeply sequenced the blood TCR repertoires of roughly 5 healthy adults. To increase sequencing depth and limit assay-specific biases, TCR repertoire library preparation and sequencing were carried out by different laboratories using diverse techniques.

Using the deep immunoSEQ assay, TCR CDR3 regions were amplified from genomic DNA by multiplex PCR. Extracted genomic DNA from each cell subset was spread evenly across all wells of several immunoSEQ 96-well plates, with each plate serving as a replicate. For sorted subsets, about 200 ng genomic DNA, equal to tens of thousands of T cell genomes, was loaded into each replicate PCR. Purified libraries were quantified with a Qubit 3.0 fluorometer, sized on a Bioanalyzer 2100, and re-quantified with the KAPA Library Quantification kit. A separate single-read 150-cycle Illumina NextSeq 550 flow cell was used to sequence each immunoSEQ 96-well plate. The study's processing was this. The immunoSEQ output contained only junctional sequences without quality scores, so filtering could not match that applied to full-length reads. To assign V/J genes and CDR3, sequences were annotated using PyIR, a Python wrapper for IgBLAST v1.9, with IMGT germline references. Reads were filtered out if the reads had weak V/J assignments (E-value above 1e-6), no CDR3, stop codons, out-of-frame junctions, or ambiguous translated residues. A V3J clonotype was defined by an identical inferred V gene, J gene, and CDR3 amino acid sequence. Percentage overlap between repertoires was computed as shared unique clonotypes divided by the size of the smaller repertoire. RTK rarefaction, the Chao1 estimator, and Recon v2.1 estimates of unobserved clonotypes were used to assess repertoire richness. For all TCRbeta clonotypes obtained by the gDNA method from several donors, generation probabilities were computed with OLGA. TCRdb stores this immuneACCESS table with in-frame sequences only. Part of the clones is absent; in the studies checked, under half of the shortfall reflects unresolved V genes, and no reason is known for the rest. The D gene and trimming were derived from the DNA, and the V and J assignments and clone size from that table. This sample lists some 360,000 clones; roughly 70% were detected once. More than 9% of the sample lies in the top ten.

The donors were healthy, HIV-negative adults with no recently reported acute infections or vaccinations. Every donor was a Caucasian adult residing in Nashville, Tennessee, USA. CD4+ T cells were enriched by magnetic negative selection, after which naive cells were positively selected on CD45RA and the negative fraction was taken as the memory subset. Blood was obtained by leukapheresis, after which PBMCs were separated by Ficoll-Histopaque density gradient centrifugation and cryopreserved in liquid nitrogen vapor phase. Analytical flow cytometry was used to check the purity and quantity of each magnetically sorted T cell population. Genomic DNA was isolated from each sorted fraction and quantified by UV absorbance on a Nanodrop 2000c. What the work shows at the level of the full study, not this receptor alone: The small number of donors limited the genetic and exposure-history diversity represented. Incomplete sequencing was indicated by rarefaction of sorted-subset datasets, despite the large sequencing depth. Naive subsets generally had larger estimated clonotype richness than memory subsets. Compared with non-shared clonotypes, the clonotypes found in all four sorted-subset donors had higher generation probabilities. Pairwise subsampling led to the expectation that sequencing depth would affect the degree of clonotype sharing among donors. Across four donors, around 5% of naive CD4, approximately 3.5% of naive CD8, 2.3% of memory CD4, and about 0.44% of memory CD8 clonotypes were shared. Sampling was restricted to blood, and TCR repertoires in tissue are likely to differ from TCR repertoires in blood.

The CDR3 measures 13 amino acids from cysteine to phenylalanine. Just the 39-base CDR3 DNA is kept, in frame starting at base 1. The germline V gene encodes CDR1 MNHEY and CDR2 SMNVEV (reference sequence). Trimming at the junction amounts to 5 bases on V and 1 base on J, and the germline ends lie 3 bases apart. A word on this clone: Its antigen is currently not known. No much larger clone is present one base from it, and per-base qualities are unavailable.

Sequenced sample: memory CD4+ T cells sorted from blood. Per the publication, the cell subset or site label means: CD45RA-negative fraction. The rearranged chain carries TRBV27 and TRBJ2-6; the D gene remains uncertain. The sequence derives from a man aged 25 to 40 in good health. DNA sequence: TGTGCCAGCAGTCGGTCTGGGGCCAACGTCCTGACTTTC. Translated, this is CASSRSGANVLTF.